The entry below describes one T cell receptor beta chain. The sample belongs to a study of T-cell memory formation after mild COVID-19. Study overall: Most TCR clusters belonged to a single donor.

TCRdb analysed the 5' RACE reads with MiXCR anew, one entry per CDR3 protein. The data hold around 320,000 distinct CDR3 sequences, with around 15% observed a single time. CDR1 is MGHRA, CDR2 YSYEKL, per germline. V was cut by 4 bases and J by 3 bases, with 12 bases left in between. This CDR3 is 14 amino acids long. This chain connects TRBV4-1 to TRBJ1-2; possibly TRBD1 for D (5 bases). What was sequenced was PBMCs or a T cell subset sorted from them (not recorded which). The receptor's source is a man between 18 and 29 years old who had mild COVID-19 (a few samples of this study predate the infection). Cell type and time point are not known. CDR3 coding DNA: TGCGCCAGCAGCCCTCGCGGGGCAGACTATGGCTACACCTTC. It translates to CASSPRGADYGYTF.